This T cell receptor beta chain is drawn from a study of blood T cell repertoires in COVID-19. The ends were cut back, 2 bases at V and 7 bases at J, with 15 bases in the middle. This CDR3 spans 14 amino acids. Germline CDR1 reads SGHKS; CDR2 reads YYEKEE (reference sequence). Libraries were prepared by immunoSEQ multiplex PCR; TCRdb keeps only in-frame clonotypes and omits some of them. The sample gives fewer than 200,000 clones, 79% of which show up once; roughly 20% is in the top ten. This clone was seen a few times. The TCR originated in a woman in her 70s in a cohort exposed to, infected with or recovered from COVID-19 (not recorded which). The chain is built from TRBV5-5 and TRBJ1-1; TRBD1 is a possible D gene (5 bases). Sequencing was carried out using PBMCs or T cells enriched from blood (not recorded which). CDR3 region: CASSFLPREGEAFF. As DNA, the CDR3 is TGTGCCAGCAGCTTTCTTCCCAGGGAGGGTGAAGCTTTCTTT.